The following is a T cell receptor (beta chain) sequence with its context. Its antigen is undetermined. This sample was included in a study of graft-versus-host responses after intestinal transplantation. As for the study in general: Each of the recipients got a multivisceral, liver-intestinal, or isolated intestinal transplant. Regarding the study as a whole: When patients had graft-donor T cell macrochimerism, their allografts held high graft-versus-host to host-versus-graft clonal ratios. HvG clone declines early post-transplant were associated with peak circulating GvH levels. Present in recipient marrow, GvH clones included some that appeared first in ileum or blood.

The ends lost 9 bases at V and 0 bases at J; junction bases unmatched: 10. The CDR3 runs to 16 residues. CDR1 SNHLY and CDR2 FYNNEI come from the germline V gene. Repertoires were generated with immunoSEQ multiplex PCR, while TCRdb's copy carries only in-frame clones and drops some. The data hold about 70,000 clones, with roughly 88% observed a single time. The chain carries TRBV2 and TRBJ2-3; TRBD2 matches 9 bases. This sequence originates from a human donor who received an intestinal transplant. This specimen consisted of unstimulated CD8+ T cells sorted from spleen or lymph node cells, obtained before intestinal transplant. The DNA for the CDR3 is TGTGCCAGTCCTAGCGGGGAGGATTCTAGCACAGATACGCAGTATTTT. Translated, it gives CASPSGEDSSTDTQYF.